The clone carrying this T cell receptor beta chain was seen many times. Its antigen is not known. TCR beta CDR3 regions were amplified from RNA. Initially, a first-round RT-PCR of the TCR CDR3 employed the HTBI primer set. TCRdb reanalysed the multiplex PCR reads using MiXCR and keeps one entry per CDR3 protein. The sample holds approximately 300,000 distinct CDR3 sequences, approximately 16% seen once. The data are from a study of T cells in Graves' hyperthyroidism and ophthalmopathy. The CDR3 is made up of 14 amino acids. The ends lost 6 bases at V and 8 bases at J; junction bases unmatched: 9. The study's findings and limits: Through a model of 13 V-J features, ophthalmopathy was separated from stable hyperthyroidism. Before onset, ophthalmopathy was predicted by the model a median 6.5 months earlier.

The sequenced material came from blood. V is TRBV12-3 or TRBV12-4 and J is TRBJ2-1; 8 nucleotides match TRBD1. The TCR comes from a man aged 25-45 years with Graves' hyperthyroidism. In nucleotides, the CDR3 is TGTGCCAGCAGCGAAGCAGGGGGCGGCGATGAGCAGTTCTTC. It is translated as CASSEAGGGDEQFF.